Each of the 19 T cell receptor beta chains below was sequenced from the same sample in a study of vaccination and CD4 T cells after COVID-19 (dated by TCRdb to 2022 to 2024). Read against the paper, the sample's time point label means: late sampling 161 to 241 days after vaccination in a few convalescent patients. The sample's treatment or condition, from its label and the paper: approximately nine-day PBMC culture with coronavirus spike peptide pools or control peptides (ViraFEST assay). No antigen has been assigned to these receptors. Receptors were amplified or captured by PCR. TCRdb records Illumina iSeq 100 as the sequencer. DNA from cultured CD4+ T cells was subjected to TCR sequencing with the Oncomine TCR Beta short-read assay at the Johns Hopkins FTIC core. The raw public data were reprocessed by TCRdb itself: fastp quality trimming at Q25, MiXCR clonotype calling, in-frame beta chains only. When rows share a CDR3 protein, they turn into one entry using the most common DNA and genes. The sample yields 20,000 to 25,000 distinct CDR3 sequences; 30% to 45% were counted once. In total, the top ten clones hold 2.6% of the sample.

Sequences were derived from CD4+ T cells from blood, cultured in vitro, sampled about 7 months after SARS-CoV-2 vaccination. These receptors came from a human donor who had recovered from COVID-19.

V and J are TRBV28 and TRBJ2-2; 10 nucleotides align to TRBD2. The CDR3 loop spans 15 amino acids. V lost 6 bases and J lost 7; bases outside the gene matches: 8. Germline V gene data show CDR1 as MDHEN and CDR2 as SYDVKM. DNA of the CDR3: TGTGCCAGCAGCGTATATAGCGGGAGGCTCGGGGAGCTGTTTTTT. This gives the protein CASSVYSGRLGELFF. The full variable domain, rest sourced from reference TRBV28 and TRBJ2-2, is DVKVTQSSRYLVKRTGEKVFLECVQDMDHENMFWYRQDPGLGLRLIYFSYDVKMKEKGDIPEGYSVSREKKERFSLILESASTNQTSMYLCASSVYSGRLGELFFGEGSRLTVL.

CDR3 sequence (DNA): TGTGCCACCAGTGACTCGACTAGCGGGAGCTCCTACAATGAGCAGTTCTTC. Translation: CATSDSTSGSSYNEQFF. The J gene is TRBJ2-1, the V gene TRBV24-1, with TRBD2 matching over 12 bases. Losses at the gene ends were 4 bases for V and 0 bases for J; bases not matched to a gene: 3. Germline V gene data show CDR1 as KGHDR and CDR2 as SFDVKD. CDR3 size: 17 residues.

V gene TRBV24-1 combines with J gene TRBJ2-7, with a weak D call TRBD2 (6 bases). This CDR3 region has 14 residues. Per germline, CDR1 KGHDR and CDR2 SFDVKD. Trimming shortened V by 4 bases and J by 7 bases, and 16 bases separated the two germline ends. The CDR3 nucleotides are TGTGCCACCAGTGAATCGGGACTGGTCCATGAGCAGTACTTC. The encoded protein is CATSESGLVHEQYF.

This clonotype was observed a handful of times. The J gene is TRBJ2-2, the V gene TRBV7-9; the D gene is possibly TRBD2 (5 bases). The CDR3 is 15 amino acids. V was cut by 1 base and J by 3 bases, with 9 bases left in between. In germline, CDR1 is SEHNR, CDR2 FQNEAQ (reference sequence). The CDR3 sequence is CASSLGSGDTGELFF. The CDR3 DNA reads as TGTGCCAGCAGCTTAGGATCCGGGGACACCGGGGAGCTGTTTTTT.

The chain couples TRBV7-8 to TRBJ1-1, with D possibly being TRBD1 (5 bases). Germline V CDR1 and CDR2: SGHVS, FQNEAQ. Trimming shortened V by 6 bases and J by 8 bases, and 13 bases separated the two germline ends. This CDR3 is 12 amino acids long. CDR3 bases: TGTGCCAGCAGTAACCCTGGGGGGGAAGCTTTCTTT. This gives the protein CASSNPGGEAFF.

This clonotype was seen a handful of times. The chain has TRBV20-1 and TRBJ2-1, with 11 bases fitting TRBD1. With 5 bases clipped from V and 6 bases from J, the junction kept 12 bases outside the gene matches. This CDR3 spans 16 amino acids. Germline-derived CDR1 and CDR2 are DFQATT and SNEGSKA (reference sequence). CDR3 coding DNA: TGCAGTGCTGAATCGACGGACAGGGGGCGCGGCAATGAGCAGTTCTTC. It specifies CSAESTDRGRGNEQFF.

The rearrangement joins TRBV7-3 to TRBJ2-2; 9 bases line up with TRBD2. V lost 0 bases and J lost 0; bases outside the gene matches: 5. The CDR3 is 18 residues long. Germline V CDR1 and CDR2: SGHTA, FQGTGA. The CDR3 loop reads CASSLTGGRVTNTGELFF. As DNA, the CDR3 is TGTGCCAGCAGCTTAACGGGCGGGAGGGTCACGAACACCGGGGAGCTGTTTTTT.

This chain connects TRBV6-2 or TRBV6-3 to TRBJ2-2, with D perhaps TRBD2 (5 bases). Deletions cut 7 bases from V and 9 bases from J, with 24 bases between. The CDR3 length is 16 residues. CDR1 is MNHEY and CDR2 is SVGEGT in the germline V gene. The CDR3 bases are TGTGCCAGCAAAAGGGCGGGTGGTCTCCCAGAGAGGGAGCTGTTTTTT. Protein sequence: CASKRAGGLPERELFF.

In its sample, this clonotype was seen a few times. V gene TRBV20-1 combines with J gene TRBJ2-1; the match to TRBD2 covers 12 bases. J was trimmed by 8 bases and V by 3 bases; bases with no gene match: 8. Germline values: CDR1 DFQATT, CDR2 SNEGSKA (reference sequence). The length of the CDR3 is 15 residues. The CDR3 DNA follows: TGCAGTGCTAGTCCAAACCTAGCGGGAGGGTATGAGCAGTTCTTC. Protein: CSASPNLAGGYEQFF.

This clonotype was seen only a few times. The genes are TRBV7-9 and TRBJ2-1; 7 nucleotides line up with TRBD1. This CDR3 region has 15 residues. V lost 4 bases to trimming and J lost 13 bases; unmatched junction nucleotides: 16. From germline, CDR1 is SEHNR and CDR2 FQNEAQ (reference sequence). Written as DNA, the CDR3 is TGTGCCAGCAGCTCGAGGGGAAACCGGGACAGAGACCAGTTCTTC. It translates to CASSSRGNRDRDQFF.

The chain uses TRBV7-2 and TRBJ1-1; the D gene is possibly TRBD1 (5 bases). In germline, CDR1 is SGHTA, CDR2 FQGNSA. V lost 5 bases and J 11 bases, leaving 18 bases between the germline ends. The CDR3 has 13 residues. This CDR3 reads CASSLERGGVAFF. For the CDR3, the DNA is TGTGCCAGCAGCCTAGAGCGGGGCGGGGTGGCTTTCTTT.

The genes are TRBV25-1 and TRBJ1-1, with 9 bases matching TRBD1. This CDR3 is built from 17 residues. V dropped 1 base and J dropped 2; count of bases not matched to a gene: 8. The germline V gene has CDR1 MGHDK and CDR2 SYGVNS. CDR3 loop: CASSELTGGSTNTEAFF. DNA for the CDR3: TGTGCCAGCAGTGAATTAACAGGGGGCTCTACTAACACTGAAGCTTTCTTT.

The V gene is TRBV11-2, the J gene TRBJ2-7; TRBD2 matches at 7 bases. CDR1 is SGHAT, CDR2 FQNNGV, per germline. This CDR3 has 16 residues. The trim removed 4 bases at V and 7 bases at J, leaving 16 bases unmatched. The CDR3 protein is CASSSLSRGLEREQYF. The CDR3, as DNA: TGTGCCAGCAGCTCCCTTAGTAGAGGACTAGAGCGAGAGCAGTACTTC.

The CDR3 nucleotides are TGTGCCACCAATCCCAGGACAACTAGCGGGAGGGCAAACAATGAGCAGTTCTTC. Translated: CATNPRTTSGRANNEQFF. The V and J genes are TRBV7-8 and TRBJ2-1; 13 positions match TRBD2. The CDR3 consists of 18 residues. Trimming took 10 bases from V and 5 from J; bases not matched to a gene: 17. Germline V lookup: CDR1 SGHVS, CDR2 FQNEAQ.

In this sample, this clonotype turned up a few times. The chain carries TRBV20-1 and TRBJ2-7; no clear D. The CDR3 contains 14 residues. V gave up 3 bases and J gave up 4 bases, with 16 bases separating them. Germline V gives CDR1 DFQATT, CDR2 SNEGSKA (reference sequence). The CDR3 here is CSARGAGKGYEQYF. CDR3 coding DNA: TGCAGTGCTAGGGGTGCAGGTAAAGGGTACGAGCAGTACTTC.

The chain combines TRBV7-2 with TRBJ2-2, with TRBD2 matching over 13 bases. Germline lookup yields CDR1 SGHTA and CDR2 FQGNSA. This CDR3 comprises 16 residues. V was clipped by 5 bases and J by 3 bases; unmatched bases: 3. The CDR3 bases are TGTGCCAGCAGCCTAACTAGCGGGAGGGACACCGGGGAGCTGTTTTTT. Protein product: CASSLTSGRDTGELFF. The whole variable domain, remainder taken from reference TRBV7-2 and TRBJ2-2, is GAGVSQSPSNKVTEKGKDVELRCDPISGHTALYWYRQSLGQGLEFLIYFQGNSAPDKSGLPSDRFSAERTGGSVSTLTIQRTQQEDSAVYLCASSLTSGRDTGELFFGEGSRLTVL.

This sequence joins TRBV29-1 and TRBJ1-1; 7 positions agree with TRBD1. The CDR3 spans 15 residues. Germline assignment: CDR1 SQVTM and CDR2 ANQGSEA. With V trimmed by 2 bases and J by 3 bases, 9 bases remained unmatched. The CDR3 DNA follows: TGCAGCGTTGAACAGGGGGTCTTTTGGGACACTGAAGCTTTCTTT. Protein product: CSVEQGVFWDTEAFF.

The chain uses TRBV28 and TRBJ2-3; no clear D. The CDR3 runs 14 residues. Germline CDR1 MDHEN, CDR2 SYDVKM. V dropped 3 bases and J dropped 1 base, with 8 bases sitting between them. CDR3 region: CASSFGLRTDTQYF. Written as DNA, the CDR3 is TGTGCCAGCAGTTTTGGCTTACGCACAGATACGCAGTATTTT.

This chain joins TRBV18 and TRBJ1-2; D gene unclear. Germline loops: CDR1 KGHSH, CDR2 LQKENI. This CDR3 has 15 amino acids. The ends were cut back, 6 bases at V and 0 bases at J, with 14 bases in the middle. In DNA, the CDR3 is TGTGCCAGCTCCGGGGTAACCTCGGCTAACTATGGCTACACCTTC. It yields the protein CASSGVTSANYGYTF.